This TCR beta chain derives from a study of T-cell reconstitution after alpha-beta-depleted transplantation in children. The CDR3 spans 16 residues. The V gene lost 1 base and the J gene lost 0 bases, with 7 bases spanning the gap. The TCRbeta library incorporated unique molecular identifiers. One entry per CDR3 protein results from TCRdb running MiXCR on the PCR reads. Seen here are hundreds of thousands of distinct CDR3 sequences, about 9.2% observed once, and the top ten hold approximately 6.2%. Sequenced here: PBMCs from the stem cell graft donor, sampled from the stem cell graft. The gene calls are TRBV12-3 or TRBV12-4 and TRBJ1-6; D call uncertain. The TCR was taken from a human donor who donated a stem cell graft to a child with acute lymphoblastic leukemia. The CDR3 sequence is CASSLGGSSYNSPLHF. CDR3 DNA sequence: TGTGCCAGCAGTTTAGGAGGGAGCTCCTATAATTCACCCCTCCACTTT.